This is a list of T cell receptor beta chains from one sample in a study of cytomegalovirus exposure and HLA in healthy donors. The protocol was immunoSEQ multiplex PCR, while the TCRdb copy is restricted to in-frame clones and leaves out a portion. The table includes 150,000 to 180,000 clones, 80% detected once. The sequencing input was PBMCs. These receptors were obtained from a man younger than 45 in good health and CMV-seropositive. Both conserved end residues are part of each CDR3. A D gene is named only where the DNA matches it firmly. The size entry is marked missing in some rows and otherwise reads once, few, many or a size class.

cdr3_aa cdr3_nt j_call d_call clone_size v_call
CASSLGGTSDYEQYF TGTGCCAGCAGCTTAGGAGGGACTAGCGACTACGAGCAGTACTTC TRBJ2-7 TRBD2 . TRBV7-2
CASSSRGRPYEQYF TGTGCCAGCAGCTCCAGGGGGCGCCCTTACGAGCAGTACTTC TRBJ2-7 TRBD1 . TRBV11-3
CASSLVVRDQPQHF TGTGCCAGCAGCTTAGTGGTCAGGGATCAGCCCCAGCATTTT TRBJ1-5 . once TRBV7-8
CSVSGHSTWTEAFF TGCAGCGTCTCCGGACACTCGACGTGGACTGAAGCTTTCTTT TRBJ1-1 . . TRBV29-1
CASSPPSRQPSYEQYF TGTGCCAGCTCACCACCGTCGCGGCAGCCCTCCTACGAGCAGTACTTC TRBJ2-7 . . TRBV18
CASSRRPGQRVGELFF TGTGCCAGTAGCCGGAGACCGGGACAGAGAGTCGGGGAGCTGTTTTTT TRBJ2-2 TRBD1 . TRBV19
CASSNPGTGSYEQYF TGTGCCAGCAGTAACCCCGGGACTGGCTCCTACGAGCAGTACTTC TRBJ2-7 . . TRBV6-5
CASSLRGSYNEQFF TGTGCCAGCAGCCTCCGGGGCTCCTACAATGAGCAGTTCTTC TRBJ2-1 . . TRBV7-3
CSVVRGRTDTQYF TGCAGCGTGGTCAGGGGGCGGACAGATACGCAGTATTTT TRBJ2-3 TRBD1 . TRBV29-1
CASSRLAESETQYF TGTGCCAGCAGTAGACTAGCGGAGTCCGAGACCCAGTACTTC TRBJ2-5 TRBD2 few TRBV28
CATRQVGDTGELFF TGTGCCACTAGACAGGTTGGGGACACCGGGGAGCTGTTTTTT TRBJ2-2 . . TRBV7-9
CAISDGALSSYEQYF TGTGCCATCAGTGATGGGGCATTGAGCTCCTACGAGCAGTACTTC TRBJ2-7 . . TRBV10-3
CASSWTGVYEQYF TGTGCCAGCAGCTGGACAGGGGTCTACGAGCAGTACTTC TRBJ2-7 TRBD1 . TRBV5-8
CASSLGGSKSYNEQFF TGTGCCAGCAGCTTGGGCGGGAGTAAGTCCTACAATGAGCAGTTCTTC TRBJ2-1 TRBD2 few TRBV7-8
CASSEGGLREGDTQYF TGTGCCAGCAGTGAAGGCGGGTTGCGGGAGGGGGATACGCAGTATTTT TRBJ2-3 TRBD2 . TRBV2
CASSLSSGDYEQYF TGCGCCAGCAGCTTGTCTAGCGGGGACTACGAGCAGTACTTC TRBJ2-7 TRBD2 once TRBV5-1
CASSLWRLGTDTQYF TGTGCCAGCAGTTTATGGAGACTTGGCACAGATACGCAGTATTTT TRBJ2-3 . few TRBV28
CASSSPTDLYGYTF TGTGCCAGCAGTTCCCCGACAGATCTCTATGGCTACACCTTC TRBJ1-2 . . TRBV6-1
CASSIEDSNEQFF TGTGCCAGTAGTATAGAAGACAGCAATGAGCAGTTCTTC TRBJ2-1 . few TRBV19
CASSVSSGGDTQYF TGTGCCAGCAGCGTTTCCTCCGGAGGAGATACGCAGTATTTT TRBJ2-3 . . TRBV9
CASSLEAEQYF TGTGCCAGCAGCTTGGAAGCCGAGCAGTACTTC TRBJ2-7 . . TRBV5-6
CATSRDARRLNTGELFF TGTGCCACCAGCAGAGACGCCCGGCGGTTGAACACCGGGGAGCTGTTTTTT TRBJ2-2 . once TRBV15
CASSGGQDYEQYF TGCGCCAGCAGCGGGGGACAAGACTACGAGCAGTACTTC TRBJ2-7 . . TRBV5-1
CASSQEGTAGDNEQFF TGTGCCAGCAGCCAGGAAGGCACAGCGGGCGACAATGAGCAGTTCTTC TRBJ2-1 . . TRBV4-2
CASSLSLRGNYEQYF TGTGCCAGCAGCTTATCCCTCAGGGGGAACTACGAGCAGTACTTC TRBJ2-7 TRBD1 few TRBV11-1
CARGTGGNEQFF TGTGCCAGGGGGACAGGGGGCAATGAGCAGTTCTTC TRBJ2-1 TRBD1 . TRBV2
CASSLESGYTEAFF TGTGCCAGCAGCTTAGAATCAGGGTACACTGAAGCTTTCTTT TRBJ1-1 . . TRBV7-2
CASKVAGAGELFF TGTGCCAGCAAGGTCGCAGGGGCCGGGGAGCTGTTTTTT TRBJ2-2 . . TRBV27
CASSLTGTSRETQYF TGCGCCAGCAGCTTGACCGGGACTAGCAGAGAGACCCAGTACTTC TRBJ2-5 TRBD2 . TRBV5-1
CASSRDRLNYGYTF TGTGCCAGCAGTCGGGACAGACTTAACTATGGCTACACCTTC TRBJ1-2 TRBD1 . TRBV2
CSAREGDNTEAFF TGCAGCGCCAGAGAGGGAGATAACACTGAAGCTTTCTTT TRBJ1-1 . . TRBV29-1
CASSESGSGITGELFF TGTGCCAGCAGTGAATCGGGTAGCGGGATTACCGGGGAGCTGTTTTTT TRBJ2-2 TRBD2 . TRBV25-1
CASSADYGYTF TGCGCCAGCAGTGCGGACTATGGCTACACCTTC TRBJ1-2 . . TRBV10-1
CASSENRQDHRPDTQYF TGTGCCAGCAGTGAAAATAGGCAGGATCACCGGCCAGATACGCAGTATTTT TRBJ2-3 . . TRBV25-1
CASSLGGLAGVNTGELFF TGTGCCAGCAGCTTGGGGGGACTAGCGGGAGTGAACACCGGGGAGCTGTTTTTT TRBJ2-2 TRBD2 . TRBV5-4
CSVERDIPYEQYF TGCAGCGTTGAGCGAGACATTCCCTACGAGCAGTACTTC TRBJ2-7 . . TRBV29-1
CASNRSPYEQYF TGTGCCAGCAACAGATCCCCTTACGAGCAGTACTTC TRBJ2-7 . once TRBV28
CASSPRTGQAYEQYF TGTGCCAGCAGCCCGAGGACAGGGCAAGCCTACGAGCAGTACTTC TRBJ2-7 TRBD1 . TRBV4-2
CASSQSGTGGAVDEKLFF TGTGCCAGCAGCCAGTCCGGGACAGGGGGCGCGGTGGATGAAAAACTGTTTTTT TRBJ1-4 TRBD1 . TRBV28
CAIRESSGAYSTDTQYF TGTGCCATCAGGGAGAGTAGCGGGGCTTATAGCACAGATACGCAGTATTTT TRBJ2-3 TRBD2 . TRBV10-3
CAIRPTTGGREQYF TGTGCCATCAGACCTACCACAGGGGGCCGCGAGCAGTACTTC TRBJ2-7 TRBD1 . TRBV10-3
CASSLQRGNAYGYTF TGCGCCAGCAGCTTACAACGGGGTAACGCTTATGGCTACACCTTC TRBJ1-2 . . TRBV5-1
CASSFPTARHTDTQYF TGTGCCAGCAGCTTTCCGACAGCAAGACACACAGATACGCAGTATTTT TRBJ2-3 . . TRBV7-9
CASSQVTQGAYNEQFF TGCGCCAGCAGCCAAGTTACACAGGGGGCCTACAATGAGCAGTTCTTC TRBJ2-1 TRBD1 . TRBV4-1
CASSASSGSTDTQYF TGTGCCAGCAGTGCGAGTAGCGGTAGCACAGATACGCAGTATTTT TRBJ2-3 . once TRBV6-1
CASSSDLPRGNEQFF TGCGCCAGCAGCTCGGACTTACCCCGAGGCAATGAGCAGTTCTTC TRBJ2-1 . . TRBV5-1
CASSIHGTGQGYTF TGTGCCAGTAGTATCCATGGGACGGGACAGGGCTACACCTTC TRBJ1-2 TRBD1 . TRBV19
CAWSVGTNQETQYF TGTGCCTGGAGTGTGGGGACTAACCAAGAGACCCAGTACTTC TRBJ2-5 TRBD2 . TRBV30
CASSLIAGADTGELFF TGTGCCAGTAGCCTTATAGCGGGAGCGGACACCGGGGAGCTGTTTTTT TRBJ2-2 TRBD2 . TRBV19
CASSFARGQAGANVLTF TGTGCCAGCAGCTTTGCCAGGGGGCAGGCTGGGGCCAACGTCCTGACTTTC TRBJ2-6 TRBD1 . TRBV9
CASSGALIHTGELFF TGTGCCAGCAGCGGGGCCTTAATTCACACCGGGGAGCTGTTTTTT TRBJ2-2 . . TRBV9
CASSRRGQGTEAFF TGCGCCAGCAGCCGGCGGGGACAGGGCACTGAAGCTTTCTTT TRBJ1-1 TRBD1 . TRBV4-1
CASSQTAALGEQYF TGTGCCAGCAGTCAAACAGCGGCCCTAGGGGAGCAGTACTTC TRBJ2-7 . few TRBV7-3
CASSRGGGENSYEQYF TGCGCCAGCAGCAGGGGTGGCGGGGAGAATTCCTACGAGCAGTACTTC TRBJ2-7 . . TRBV5-1
CASSRRVRGHEQYF TGTGCCAGCAGTCGGCGGGTCAGGGGCCACGAGCAGTACTTC TRBJ2-7 . . TRBV21-1